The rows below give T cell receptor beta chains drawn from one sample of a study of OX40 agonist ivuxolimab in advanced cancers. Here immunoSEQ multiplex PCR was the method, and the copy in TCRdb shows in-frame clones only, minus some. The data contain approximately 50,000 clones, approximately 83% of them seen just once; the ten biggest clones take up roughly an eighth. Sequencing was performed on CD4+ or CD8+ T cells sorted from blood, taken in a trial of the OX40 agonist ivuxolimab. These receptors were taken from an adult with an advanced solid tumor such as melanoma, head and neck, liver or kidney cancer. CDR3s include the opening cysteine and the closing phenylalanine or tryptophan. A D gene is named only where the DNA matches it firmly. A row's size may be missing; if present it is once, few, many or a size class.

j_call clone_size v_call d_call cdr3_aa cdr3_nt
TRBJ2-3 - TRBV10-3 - CAIRNTDTQYF TGTGCCATCAGGAACACAGATACGCAGTATTTT
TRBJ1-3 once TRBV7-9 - CASSPRGVGSGNTIYF TGTGCCAGCAGCCCCAGAGGAGTGGGCTCTGGAAACACCATATATTTT
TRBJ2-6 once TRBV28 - CASRPLVSGANVLTF TGTGCCAGCAGGCCCCTCGTCTCTGGGGCCAACGTCCTGACTTTC
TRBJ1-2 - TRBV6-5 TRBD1 CASSYTLDRRAGYTF TGTGCCAGCAGTTACACTTTGGACAGGAGGGCTGGCTACACCTTC
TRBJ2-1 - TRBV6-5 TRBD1 CASSYDRGSNNEQFF TGTGCCAGCAGTTACGACAGGGGGAGTAACAATGAGCAGTTCTTC
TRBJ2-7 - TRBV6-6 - CASSYEGVDEQYF TGTGCCAGCAGTTATGAGGGGGTAGACGAGCAGTACTTC
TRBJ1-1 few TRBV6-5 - CASSYSRQVSTEAFF TGTGCCAGCAGTTACTCCCGCCAGGTCTCCACTGAAGCTTTCTTT
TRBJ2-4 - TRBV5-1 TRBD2 CASSLAAGGPVGAKNIQYF TGCGCCAGCAGCTTGGCAGCGGGAGGGCCGGTGGGAGCCAAAAACATTCAGTACTTC
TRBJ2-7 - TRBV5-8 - CASSPWGKNSYEQYF TGTGCCAGCAGCCCATGGGGGAAAAATAGCTACGAGCAGTACTTC
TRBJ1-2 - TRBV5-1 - CASSTHGGDPYGYTF TGCGCCAGCAGCACGCACGGGGGGGATCCCTATGGCTACACCTTC
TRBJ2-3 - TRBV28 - CASSLGQPDTQYF TGTGCCAGCAGTTTAGGCCAGCCAGATACGCAGTATTTT
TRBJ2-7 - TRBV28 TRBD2 CASRLAGNSYEQYF TGTGCCAGCAGACTAGCGGGAAACTCCTACGAGCAGTACTTC
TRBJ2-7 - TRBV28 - CASSLGGTLSYEQYF TGTGCCAGCAGTTTAGGAGGGACCTTGTCCTACGAGCAGTACTTC
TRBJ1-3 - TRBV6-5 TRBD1 CASSYSGTGSGNTIYF TGTGCCAGCAGTTACTCCGGGACAGGGTCTGGAAACACCATATATTTT
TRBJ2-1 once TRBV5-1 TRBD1 CASSPSGQGLGNEQFF TGCGCCAGCAGCCCCTCGGGACAGGGGTTGGGGAATGAGCAGTTCTTC
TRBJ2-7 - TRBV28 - CASSGQGSGEHEQYF TGTGCCAGCAGTGGCCAAGGGTCAGGGGAGCACGAGCAGTACTTC
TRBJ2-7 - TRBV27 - CASSTYYEQYF TGTGCCAGCAGTACCTATTACGAGCAGTACTTC
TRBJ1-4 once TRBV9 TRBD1 CASSVVGDSNEKLFF TGTGCCAGCAGCGTAGTGGGGGACAGTAATGAAAAACTGTTTTTT
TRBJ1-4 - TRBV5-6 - CASSLYKEMFF TGTGCCAGCAGCTTGTATAAGGAAATGTTTTTT
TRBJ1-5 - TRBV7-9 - CASSFAGESNQPQHF TGTGCCAGCAGCTTTGCAGGGGAAAGCAATCAGCCCCAGCATTTT
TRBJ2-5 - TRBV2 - CASSIQGTQGTQYF TGTGCCAGCAGTATACAGGGAACCCAGGGGACCCAGTACTTC
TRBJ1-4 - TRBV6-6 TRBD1 CASSYGTGFEKLFF TGTGCCAGCAGTTACGGGACAGGGTTTGAAAAACTGTTTTTT
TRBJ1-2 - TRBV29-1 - CSVGAGYGYTF TGCAGCGTTGGGGCAGGCTATGGCTACACCTTC
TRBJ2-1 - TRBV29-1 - CSVTGTVSYNEQFF TGCAGCGTAACCGGGACGGTGTCCTACAATGAGCAGTTCTTC
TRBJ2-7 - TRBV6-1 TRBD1 CASTKRGLYEQYF TGTGCCAGCACAAAGAGGGGGCTCTACGAGCAGTACTTC
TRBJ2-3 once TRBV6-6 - CASSITDTQYF TGTGCCAGCAGTATAACAGATACGCAGTATTTT
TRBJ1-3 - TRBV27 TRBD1 CASSLSHRGLGNTIYF TGTGCCAGCAGTTTATCCCACAGGGGGCTCGGGAACACCATATATTTT
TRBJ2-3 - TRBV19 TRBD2 CASSIRLAVSGTDTQYF TGTGCCAGTAGTATTAGACTAGCGGTATCCGGTACAGATACGCAGTATTTT
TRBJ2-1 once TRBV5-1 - CASSWAGNEQFF TGCGCCAGCAGCTGGGCCGGGAATGAGCAGTTCTTC
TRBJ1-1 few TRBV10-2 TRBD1 CASKTGEVSEAFF TGCGCCAGCAAAACAGGGGAAGTGTCTGAAGCTTTCTTT
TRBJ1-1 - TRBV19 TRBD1 CASTPGSQGAAFF TGTGCCAGTACCCCGGGGTCGCAGGGGGCGGCTTTCTTT
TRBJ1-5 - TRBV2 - CASSAEGNQPQHF TGTGCCAGCAGTGCCGAGGGGAACCAGCCCCAGCATTTT
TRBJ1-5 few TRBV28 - CASSVVYQPQHF TGTGCCAGCAGTGTAGTTTATCAGCCCCAGCATTTT
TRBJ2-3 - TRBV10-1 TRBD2 CASSESGLAGGTDTQYF TGCGCCAGCAGTGAGTCTGGACTAGCGGGGGGCACAGATACGCAGTATTTT
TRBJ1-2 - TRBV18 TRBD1 CASSPSGQGIYGYTF TGTGCCAGCTCGCCATCGGGACAGGGTATCTATGGCTACACCTTC
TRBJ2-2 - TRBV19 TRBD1 CATKDRGRTNTGELFF TGTGCCACAAAGGACAGGGGGCGTACGAACACCGGGGAGCTGTTTTTT
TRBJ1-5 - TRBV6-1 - CASSDPPSGSGFNQPQHF TGTGCCAGCAGTGACCCCCCTTCTGGGTCCGGTTTTAATCAGCCCCAGCATTTT
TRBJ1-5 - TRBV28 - CASSLWIGEPQHF TGTGCCAGCAGTTTATGGATAGGGGAGCCCCAGCATTTT
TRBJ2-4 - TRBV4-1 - CASSQDRGQVNIQYF TGCGCCAGCAGCCAAGATCGAGGGCAGGTAAACATTCAGTACTTC
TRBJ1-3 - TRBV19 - CASSIPGLENTIYF TGTGCCAGTAGTATCCCCGGCCTGGAAAACACCATATATTTT
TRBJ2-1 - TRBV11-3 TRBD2 CASSLTGGPGNEQFF TGTGCCAGCAGCTTAACGGGAGGGCCGGGAAATGAGCAGTTCTTC
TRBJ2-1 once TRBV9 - CASSVGTNVIGEQFF TGTGCCAGCAGCGTAGGGACTAACGTAATCGGTGAGCAGTTCTTC
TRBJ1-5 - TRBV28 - CASSLGGWRNQPQHF TGTGCCAGCAGTTTGGGGGGATGGCGCAATCAGCCCCAGCATTTT
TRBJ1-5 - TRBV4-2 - CASSQGTVGNQPQHF TGTGCCAGCAGCCAAGGGACGGTGGGTAATCAGCCCCAGCATTTT
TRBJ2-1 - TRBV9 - CASSVSPVGDEQFF TGTGCCAGCAGCGTATCCCCAGTTGGTGATGAGCAGTTCTTC
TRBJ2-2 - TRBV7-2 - CASSRQRTGELFF TGTGCCAGCAGCAGACAGAGAACCGGGGAGCTGTTTTTT
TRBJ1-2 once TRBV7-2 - CASSLRGDNYGYTF TGTGCCAGCAGCCTTCGGGGGGACAACTATGGCTACACCTTC
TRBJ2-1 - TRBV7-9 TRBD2 CASSLRLAGGPGGYNEQFF TGTGCCAGCAGCTTAAGACTAGCGGGAGGGCCGGGGGGATACAATGAGCAGTTCTTC
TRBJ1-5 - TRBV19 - CASSNRGGVEPQHF TGTGCCAGTAGTAACCGGGGGGGGGTTGAACCCCAGCATTTT
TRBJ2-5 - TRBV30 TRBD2 CAWTSGRETQYF TGTGCCTGGACTAGCGGGAGGGAGACCCAGTACTTC
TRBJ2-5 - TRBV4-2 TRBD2 CASSQELAGVETQYF TGTGCCAGCAGCCAAGAACTAGCGGGAGTAGAGACCCAGTACTTC
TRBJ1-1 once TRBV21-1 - CASSTLDRMDEAFF TGTGCCAGCAGCACCTTGGACAGGATGGATGAAGCTTTCTTT
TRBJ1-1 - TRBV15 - CATSSGRNTEAFF TGTGCCACCAGCAGTGGAAGGAACACTGAAGCTTTCTTT
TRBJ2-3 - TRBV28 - CASSLQRDTQYF TGTGCCAGCAGCCTACAGAGAGATACGCAGTATTTT
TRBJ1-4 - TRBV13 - CASSSYRGEKLFF TGTGCCAGCAGTTCATATAGAGGAGAAAAACTGTTTTTT
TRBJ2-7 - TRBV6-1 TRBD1 CASEGTASSYEQYF TGTGCCAGCGAGGGGACAGCAAGTTCCTACGAGCAGTACTTC
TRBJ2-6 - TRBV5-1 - CASSLAFREAGANVLTF TGCGCCAGCAGCTTGGCCTTCAGGGAGGCTGGGGCCAACGTCCTGACTTTC